This T cell receptor beta chain was identified during a study of cytomegalovirus exposure and HLA in healthy donors. The study, taken as a whole, reports: Researchers counted 150 to 200 TCR beta chains as cytomegalovirus-associated. Donor immune exposure was known only as CMV serostatus. Researchers reported in a later analysis that common viral pathogens appeared linked to several top clusters. Rare sequences made up most TCRs, while some public TCRs were found in many donors.

60 Vbeta and 13 Jbeta primers were used in PCR. Data came from immunoSEQ multiplex PCR; TCRdb stores just in-frame clones and leaves some out. The sample holds approximately 280,000 clones; 80% to 90% are singletons and the top ten take about 2.5%. Concerning this clone: Its antigen remains unknown.

CDR3 length: 12 amino acids. The V gene's germline CDR1 is SNHLY and CDR2 FYNNEI. Trimming shortened V by 5 bases and J by 5 bases, and 10 bases separated the two germline ends. The chain is built from TRBV2 and TRBJ2-7; D possibly corresponds to TRBD1 (6 bases). This sequence originates from a woman aged 18-35 years in good health and CMV-seronegative. Sequenced input: PBMCs. The CDR3: CASSPGADEQYF. In DNA form, the CDR3 reads TGTGCCAGCAGTCCAGGGGCGGACGAGCAGTACTTC.